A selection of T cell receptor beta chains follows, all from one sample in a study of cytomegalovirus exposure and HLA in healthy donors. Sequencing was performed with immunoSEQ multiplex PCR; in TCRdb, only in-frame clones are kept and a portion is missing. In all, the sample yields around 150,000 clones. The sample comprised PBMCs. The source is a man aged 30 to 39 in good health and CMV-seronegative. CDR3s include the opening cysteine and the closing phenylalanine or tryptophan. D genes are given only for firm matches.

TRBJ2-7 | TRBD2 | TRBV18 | TGTGCCAGCTCACCACAAACGTCGTGGGGAGGGTCTTACGAGCAGTACTTC | CASSPQTSWGGSYEQYF
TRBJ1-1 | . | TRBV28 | TGTGCCAGCAGTGCCACAGGGCAGGGCACTGAAGCTTTCTTT | CASSATGQGTEAFF
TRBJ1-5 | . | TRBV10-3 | TGTGCCATCGGGGGGGCAGATGGCAATCAGCCCCAGCATTTT | CAIGGADGNQPQHF
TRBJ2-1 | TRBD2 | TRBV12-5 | TGTGCTAGCCTAGGACTAGGGAATTACAATGAGCAGTTCTTC | CASLGLGNYNEQFF
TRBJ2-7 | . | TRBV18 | TGTGCCAGCTCACCACAAAGGGGAAGCTCCTACGAGCAGTACTTC | CASSPQRGSSYEQYF
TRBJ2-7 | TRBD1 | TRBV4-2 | TGTGCCAGCAGCCAACAACGAGACAGGGGCTCCTACGAGCAGTACTTC | CASSQQRDRGSYEQYF
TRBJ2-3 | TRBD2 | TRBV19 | TGTGCCAGTTCCCCTCCTATAGCGGGAGGGCCTCAAGATACGCAGTATTTT | CASSPPIAGGPQDTQYF
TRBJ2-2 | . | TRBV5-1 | TGCGCCAGCAGACAGTCCAGGCTTACCGGGGAGCTGTTTTTT | CASRQSRLTGELFF
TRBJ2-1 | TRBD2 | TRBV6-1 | TGTGCCAGCAGTGAACAGCCCGGTCGGAGACTAGCGGGAAATGAGCAGTTCTTC | CASSEQPGRRLAGNEQFF
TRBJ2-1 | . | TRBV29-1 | TGCAGCGTTCTGACAGGACCAAATGAGCAGTTCTTC | CSVLTGPNEQFF
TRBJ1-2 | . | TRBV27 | TGTGCCAGCAGTCTGTCGGGGGGGGGTGGTGGCTACACCTTC | CASSLSGGGGGYTF
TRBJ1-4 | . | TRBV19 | TGTGCCAGTAGTGGGTCTCGGAGATATAATGAAAAACTGTTTTTT | CASSGSRRYNEKLFF
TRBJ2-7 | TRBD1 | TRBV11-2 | TGTGCCAGCAGCTTAGTGGGGACAGGTTCCTACGAGCAGTACTTC | CASSLVGTGSYEQYF
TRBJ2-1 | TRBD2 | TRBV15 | TGTGCCACCAGCAGAGCGGTGACTAGCGCCGTGGACAATGAGCAGTTCTTC | CATSRAVTSAVDNEQFF